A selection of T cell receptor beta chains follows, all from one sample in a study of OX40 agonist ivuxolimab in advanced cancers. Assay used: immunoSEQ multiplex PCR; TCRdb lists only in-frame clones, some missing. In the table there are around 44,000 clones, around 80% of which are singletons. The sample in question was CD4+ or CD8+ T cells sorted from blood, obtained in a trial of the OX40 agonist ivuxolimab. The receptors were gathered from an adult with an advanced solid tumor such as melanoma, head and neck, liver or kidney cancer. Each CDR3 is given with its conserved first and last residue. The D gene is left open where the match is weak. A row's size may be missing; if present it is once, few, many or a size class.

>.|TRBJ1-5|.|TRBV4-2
CASSQDLTPHQPQHF
TGTGCCAGCAGCCAAGATCTGACCCCTCATCAGCCCCAGCATTTT
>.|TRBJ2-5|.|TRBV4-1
CASSSRTRGGGDETQYF
TGCGCCAGCAGCTCAAGAACCCGGGGAGGGGGGGATGAGACCCAGTACTTC
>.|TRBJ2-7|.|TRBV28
CAISSAIYEQYF
TGTGCCATCTCCTCGGCCATCTACGAGCAGTACTTC
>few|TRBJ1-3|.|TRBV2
CASGAGNTIYF
TGTGCCAGCGGGGCTGGAAACACCATATATTTT
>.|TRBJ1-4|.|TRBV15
CATSRDPDGGLGKLFF
TGTGCCACCAGCAGAGACCCTGATGGGGGGCTGGGAAAACTGTTTTTT
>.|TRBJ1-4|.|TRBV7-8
CASSPTGLRLGKLFF
TGTGCCAGCAGCCCAACGGGGCTCCGCCTCGGAAAACTGTTTTTT
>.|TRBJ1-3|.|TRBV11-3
CASSLVRGSGNTIYF
TGTGCCAGCAGCTTAGTTCGGGGTTCTGGAAACACCATATATTTT
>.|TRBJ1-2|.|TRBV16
CASSQSGYGYTF
TGTGCCAGCAGCCAATCGGGATATGGCTACACCTTC
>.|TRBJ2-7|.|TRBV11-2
CASSLSFDSASSSYEQYF
TGTGCCAGCAGCTTATCCTTCGACAGCGCAAGCAGCTCCTACGAGCAGTACTTC
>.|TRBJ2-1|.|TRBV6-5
CASSYSLGRGEQFF
TGTGCCAGCAGTTACTCATTAGGTAGAGGTGAGCAGTTCTTC
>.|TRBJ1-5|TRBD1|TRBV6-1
CASSERRDREWSNQPQHF
TGTGCCAGCAGTGAACGCCGGGACAGGGAATGGAGCAATCAGCCCCAGCATTTT
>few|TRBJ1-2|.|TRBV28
CAGSAPGYGYTF
TGTGCCGGATCGGCCCCTGGCTATGGCTACACCTTC
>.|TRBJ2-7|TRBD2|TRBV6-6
CASKASGSYEQYF
TGTGCCAGCAAAGCTAGCGGAAGCTACGAGCAGTACTTC
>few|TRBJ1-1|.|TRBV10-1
CASSESWRGEAFF
TGCGCCAGCAGTGAGTCGTGGAGGGGTGAAGCTTTCTTT
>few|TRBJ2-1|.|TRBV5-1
CASSLGTHSSSYNEQFF
TGCGCCAGCAGCTTGGGGACTCACTCCAGCTCCTACAATGAGCAGTTCTTC
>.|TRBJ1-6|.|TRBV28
CASSPPSFFLTDNSPLHF
TGTGCCAGCAGCCCGCCTTCCTTTTTTCTTACCGATAATTCACCCCTCCACTTT
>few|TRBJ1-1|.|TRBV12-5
CASGLPTQPRTMNTEAFF
TGTGCTAGTGGTTTGCCGACTCAACCCAGGACGATGAACACTGAAGCTTTCTTT
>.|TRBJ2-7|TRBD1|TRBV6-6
CASSWQGAREQYF
TGTGCCAGCAGTTGGCAGGGGGCACGCGAGCAGTACTTC
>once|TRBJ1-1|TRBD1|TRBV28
CASTLLTGEAFF
TGTGCCAGCACCCTCTTGACAGGGGAAGCTTTCTTT
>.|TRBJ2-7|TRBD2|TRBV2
CASTPGGGSYEQYF
TGTGCCAGCACCCCGGGGGGGGGTAGCTACGAGCAGTACTTC
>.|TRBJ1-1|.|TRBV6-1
CASRYWNTEAFF
TGTGCCAGCAGGTATTGGAACACTGAAGCTTTCTTT
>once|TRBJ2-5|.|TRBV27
CASSLGVFGQETQYF
TGTGCCAGCAGTTTGGGGGTGTTCGGGCAAGAGACCCAGTACTTC
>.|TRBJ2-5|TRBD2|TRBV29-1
CSVVASGTETQYF
TGCAGCGTTGTGGCTAGCGGGACAGAGACCCAGTACTTC
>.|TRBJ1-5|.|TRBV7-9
CASSLDDQPQHF
TGTGCCAGCAGCTTAGACGATCAGCCCCAGCATTTT
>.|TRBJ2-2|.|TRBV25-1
CASSDPRVLPGELFF
TGTGCCAGCAGTGACCCCCGGGTCTTACCCGGGGAGCTGTTTTTT
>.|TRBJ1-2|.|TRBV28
CASSPWGGGRNYGYTF
TGTGCCAGCAGTCCATGGGGGGGTGGCAGAAACTATGGCTACACCTTC
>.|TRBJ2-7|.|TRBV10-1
CASSQRRDGEQYF
TGCGCCAGCAGTCAGCGCAGGGATGGTGAGCAGTACTTC
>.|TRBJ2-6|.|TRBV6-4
CASSDTGAGANVLTF
TGTGCCAGCAGTGACACGGGGGCTGGGGCCAACGTCCTGACTTTC
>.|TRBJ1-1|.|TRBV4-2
CASSQDTGLIGAFF
TGTGCCAGCAGCCAAGATACAGGGCTGATAGGGGCTTTCTTT
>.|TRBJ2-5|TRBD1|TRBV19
CASSDRGQETQYF
TGTGCCAGTAGTGACAGGGGGCAAGAGACCCAGTACTTC
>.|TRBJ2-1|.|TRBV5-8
CASSLGQGLPHNEQFF
TGTGCCAGCAGCTTGGGCCAAGGCCTTCCGCACAATGAGCAGTTCTTC
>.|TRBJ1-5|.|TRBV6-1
CASSEGFNQPQHF
TGTGCCAGCAGTGAAGGGTTCAATCAGCCCCAGCATTTT
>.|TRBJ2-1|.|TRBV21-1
CASSRGGVGSYNEQFF
TGTGCCAGCAGCAGGGGAGGGGTCGGCTCCTACAATGAGCAGTTCTTC
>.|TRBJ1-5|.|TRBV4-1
CASSQDGGFGNQPQHF
TGCGCCAGCAGCCAAGATGGGGGTTTCGGCAATCAGCCCCAGCATTTT
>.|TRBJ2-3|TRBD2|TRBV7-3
CASSRDYGTDTQYF
TGTGCCAGCAGTCGGGACTACGGAACAGATACGCAGTATTTT
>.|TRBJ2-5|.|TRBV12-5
CAKTGREAQYF
TGTGCTAAGACGGGAAGAGAAGCCCAGTACTTC
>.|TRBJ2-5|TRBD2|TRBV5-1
CASSLGGSHRETQYF
TGCGCCAGCAGCTTGGGCGGGAGTCATAGAGAGACCCAGTACTTC
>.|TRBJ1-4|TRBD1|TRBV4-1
CASSPGQGATNEKLFF
TGCGCCAGCAGCCCCGGACAGGGGGCAACTAATGAAAAACTGTTTTTT
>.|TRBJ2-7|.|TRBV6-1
CASREGSSHEQYF
TGTGCCAGCAGAGAGGGATCTTCCCACGAGCAGTACTTC
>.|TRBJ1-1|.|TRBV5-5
CASSLAGQTPEAFF
TGTGCCAGCAGCTTGGCCGGACAGACCCCTGAAGCTTTCTTT
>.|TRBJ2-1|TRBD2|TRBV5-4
CATLRGEGEQFF
TGTGCCACCTTACGGGGGGAGGGTGAGCAGTTCTTC
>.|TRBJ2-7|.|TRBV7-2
CASSFFRSSYEQYF
TGTGCCAGCAGCTTCTTTCGAAGCTCCTACGAGCAGTACTTC
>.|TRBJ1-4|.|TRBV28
CASSTASTNEKLFF
TGTGCCAGCAGCACAGCGTCAACTAATGAAAAACTGTTTTTT
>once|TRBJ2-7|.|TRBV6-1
CASSELTRSSEQYF
TGTGCCAGCAGTGAACTCACTAGGTCGAGCGAGCAGTACTTC
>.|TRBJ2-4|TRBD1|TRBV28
CASSLGQGLIQYF
TGTGCCAGCAGTTTGGGACAGGGTTTGATTCAGTACTTC